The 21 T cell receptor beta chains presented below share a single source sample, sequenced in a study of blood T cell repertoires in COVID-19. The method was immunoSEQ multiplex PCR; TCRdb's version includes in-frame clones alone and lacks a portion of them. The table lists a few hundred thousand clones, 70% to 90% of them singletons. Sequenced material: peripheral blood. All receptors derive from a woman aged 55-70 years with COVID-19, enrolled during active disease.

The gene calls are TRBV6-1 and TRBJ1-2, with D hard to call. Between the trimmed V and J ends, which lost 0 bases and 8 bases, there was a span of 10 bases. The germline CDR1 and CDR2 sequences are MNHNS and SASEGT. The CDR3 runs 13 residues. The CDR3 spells CASSEAGRYGYTF. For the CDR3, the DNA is TGTGCCAGCAGTGAAGCGGGGAGGTACGGCTACACCTTC.

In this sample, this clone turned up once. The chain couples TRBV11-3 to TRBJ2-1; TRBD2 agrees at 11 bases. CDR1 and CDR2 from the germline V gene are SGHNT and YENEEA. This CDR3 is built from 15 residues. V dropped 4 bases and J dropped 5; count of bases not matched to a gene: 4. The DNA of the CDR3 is TGTGCCAGCAGCTCGGGACTAGCGGTGAACAATGAGCAGTTCTTC. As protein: CASSSGLAVNNEQFF.

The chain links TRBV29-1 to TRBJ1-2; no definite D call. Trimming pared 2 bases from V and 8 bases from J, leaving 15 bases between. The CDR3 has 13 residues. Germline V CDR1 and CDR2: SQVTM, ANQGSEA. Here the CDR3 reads CSVESAGSEGYTF. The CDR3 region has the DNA TGCAGCGTTGAATCGGCGGGATCGGAAGGCTACACCTTC. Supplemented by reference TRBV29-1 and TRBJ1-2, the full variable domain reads SAVISQKPSRDICQRGTSLTIQCQVDSQVTMMFWYRQQPGQSLTLIATANQGSEATYESGFVIDKFPISRPNLTFSTLTVSNMSPEDSSIYLCSVESAGSEGYTFGSGTRLTVV.

CDR3 nucleotide sequence: TGTGCCAGCAGCCCGACGCGGCAGAGCTCCTATAATTCACCCCTCCACTTT. This sequence encodes CASSPTRQSSYNSPLHF. V usage is TRBV7-6 and J usage is TRBJ1-6; D uncertain. Trimming shortened V by 5 bases and J by 0 bases, and 14 bases separated the two germline ends. Germline CDR1 reads SGHVS; CDR2 reads FNYEAQ. The CDR3 runs 17 residues. Drawing the rest from reference TRBV7-6 and TRBJ1-6, the complete variable domain is GAGVSQSPRYKVTKRGQDVALRCDPISGHVSLYWYRQALGQGPEFLTYFNYEAQQDKSGLPNDRFSAERPEGSISTLTIQRTEQRDSAMYRCASSPTRQSSYNSPLHFGNGTRLTVT.

CDR3 sequence (DNA): TGTGCCTGGACCCGGCGGGGACTAGTAAGCTCCTACGAGCAGTACTTC. Its translation: CAWTRRGLVSSYEQYF. V and J are TRBV30 and TRBJ2-7; 8 bases are a match to TRBD2. The CDR3 is 16 residues long. In germline, CDR1 is GTSNPN, CDR2 SVGIG (reference sequence). V shed 4 bases and J 0 bases; nucleotides not matched to a gene: 11.

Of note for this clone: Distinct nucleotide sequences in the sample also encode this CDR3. CDR3 loop: CASSLAGADQPQHF. As DNA, the CDR3 is TGCGCCAGCAGCTTGGCAGGGGCGGATCAGCCCCAGCATTTT. The V and J genes are TRBV5-1 and TRBJ1-5; D is possibly TRBD1 (6 bases). The CDR3 is 14 amino acids. The germline V and J ends were trimmed by 0 bases and 5 bases, with 9 bases remaining between them. Germline loops: CDR1 SGHRS, CDR2 YFSETQ.

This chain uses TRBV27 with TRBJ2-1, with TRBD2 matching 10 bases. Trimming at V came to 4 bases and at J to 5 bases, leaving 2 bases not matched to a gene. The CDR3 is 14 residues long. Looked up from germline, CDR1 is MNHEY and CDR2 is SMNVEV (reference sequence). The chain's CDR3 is CASSWLAGDNEQFF. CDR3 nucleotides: TGTGCCAGCAGTTGGCTAGCGGGAGACAATGAGCAGTTCTTC.

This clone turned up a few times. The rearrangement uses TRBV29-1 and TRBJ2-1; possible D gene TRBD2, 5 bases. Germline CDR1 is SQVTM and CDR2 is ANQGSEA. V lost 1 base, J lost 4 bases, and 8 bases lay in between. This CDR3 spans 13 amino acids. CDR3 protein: CSVEVRAYNEQFF. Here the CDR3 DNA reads TGCAGCGTTGAAGTGAGGGCTTACAATGAGCAGTTCTTC.

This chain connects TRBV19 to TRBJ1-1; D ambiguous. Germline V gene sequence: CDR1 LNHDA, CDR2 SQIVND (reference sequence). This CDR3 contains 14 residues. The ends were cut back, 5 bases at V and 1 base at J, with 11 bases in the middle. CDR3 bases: TGTGCCAGTAGTCCCAGGTGGGCGAACACTGAAGCTTTCTTT. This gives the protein CASSPRWANTEAFF.

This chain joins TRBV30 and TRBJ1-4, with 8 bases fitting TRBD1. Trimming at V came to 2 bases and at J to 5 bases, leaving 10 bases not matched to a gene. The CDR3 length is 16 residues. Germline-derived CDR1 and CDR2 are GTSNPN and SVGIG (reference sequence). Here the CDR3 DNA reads TGTGCCTGGAGTCATAAAGGGACAGGCACGAATGAAAAACTGTTTTTT. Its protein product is CAWSHKGTGTNEKLFF.

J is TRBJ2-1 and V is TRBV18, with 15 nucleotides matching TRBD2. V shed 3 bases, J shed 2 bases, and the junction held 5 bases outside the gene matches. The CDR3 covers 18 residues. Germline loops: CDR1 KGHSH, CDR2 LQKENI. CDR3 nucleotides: TGTGCCAGCTCACCTGGACTAGCGGGAGGGCTTGCCTACAATGAGCAGTTCTTC. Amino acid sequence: CASSPGLAGGLAYNEQFF. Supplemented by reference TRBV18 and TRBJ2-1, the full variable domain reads NAGVMQNPRHLVRRRGQEARLRCSPMKGHSHVYWYRQLPEEGLKFMVYLQKENIIDESGMPKERFSAEFPKEGPSILRIQQVVRGDSAAYFCASSPGLAGGLAYNEQFFGPGTRLTVL.

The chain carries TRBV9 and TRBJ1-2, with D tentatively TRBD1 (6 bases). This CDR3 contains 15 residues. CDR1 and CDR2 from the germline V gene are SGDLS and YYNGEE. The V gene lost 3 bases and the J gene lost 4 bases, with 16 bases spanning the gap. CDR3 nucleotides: TGTGCCAGCAGCGGGACAGCTTGGGGCTCCTATGGCTACACCTTC. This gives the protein CASSGTAWGSYGYTF.

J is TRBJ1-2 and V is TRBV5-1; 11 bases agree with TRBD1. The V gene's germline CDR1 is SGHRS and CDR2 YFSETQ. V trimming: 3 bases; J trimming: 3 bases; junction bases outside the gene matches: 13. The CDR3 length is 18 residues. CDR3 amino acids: CASSWTGGAGNVDYGYTF. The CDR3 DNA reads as TGCGCCAGCAGCTGGACAGGGGGCGCGGGGAATGTGGACTATGGCTACACCTTC.

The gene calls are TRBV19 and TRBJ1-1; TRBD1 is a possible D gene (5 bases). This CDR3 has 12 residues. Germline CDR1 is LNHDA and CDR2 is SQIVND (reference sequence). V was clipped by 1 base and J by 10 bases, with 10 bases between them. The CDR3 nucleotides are TGTGCCAGTAGTATAGGGGGGGGAAGAGCTTTCTTT. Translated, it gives CASSIGGGRAFF.

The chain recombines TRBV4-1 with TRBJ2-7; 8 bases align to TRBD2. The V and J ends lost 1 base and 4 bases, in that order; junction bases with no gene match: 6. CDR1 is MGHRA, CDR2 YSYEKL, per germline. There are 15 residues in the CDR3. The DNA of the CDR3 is TGCGCCAGCAGCCAAGTCGCACTAGCGGAGTACGAGCAGTACTTC. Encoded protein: CASSQVALAEYEQYF.

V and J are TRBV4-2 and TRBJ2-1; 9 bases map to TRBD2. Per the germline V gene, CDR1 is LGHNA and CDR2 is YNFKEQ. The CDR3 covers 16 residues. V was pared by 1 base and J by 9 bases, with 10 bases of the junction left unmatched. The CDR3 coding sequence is TGTGCCAGCAGCCAAGCTGAGGTAGCGGGAGTTCCTGAGCAGTTCTTC. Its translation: CASSQAEVAGVPEQFF.

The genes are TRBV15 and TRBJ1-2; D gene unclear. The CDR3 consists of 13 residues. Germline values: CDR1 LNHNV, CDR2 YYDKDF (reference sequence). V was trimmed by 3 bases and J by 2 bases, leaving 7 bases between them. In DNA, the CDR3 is TGTGCCACCAGCAGGAACAGCAACTATGGCTACACCTTC. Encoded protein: CATSRNSNYGYTF.

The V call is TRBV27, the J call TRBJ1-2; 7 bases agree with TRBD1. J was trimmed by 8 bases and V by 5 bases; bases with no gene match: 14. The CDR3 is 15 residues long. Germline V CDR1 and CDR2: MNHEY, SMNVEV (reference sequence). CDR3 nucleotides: TGTGCCAGCAGTCCCCCGCTAACAGGGGAAGGCGGCTACACCTTC. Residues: CASSPPLTGEGGYTF.

DNA for the CDR3: TGTGCCAGCAGCTTAGTTGGTGGGAGGGCCAATGATTATGAGCAGTTCTTC. Protein product: CASSLVGGRANDYEQFF. The chain recombines TRBV7-2 with TRBJ2-1; 7 bases line up with TRBD2. The germline CDR1 and CDR2 sequences are SGHTA and FQGNSA. The CDR3 is 17 residues long. Unmatched junction bases numbered 14, after V lost 1 base and J lost 8 bases.

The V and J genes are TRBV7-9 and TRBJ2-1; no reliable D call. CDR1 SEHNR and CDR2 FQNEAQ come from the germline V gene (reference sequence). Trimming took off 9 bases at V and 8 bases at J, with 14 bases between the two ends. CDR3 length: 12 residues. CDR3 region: CASTSDAHEQFF. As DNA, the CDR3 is TGTGCCAGTACAAGCGACGCTCATGAGCAGTTCTTC.

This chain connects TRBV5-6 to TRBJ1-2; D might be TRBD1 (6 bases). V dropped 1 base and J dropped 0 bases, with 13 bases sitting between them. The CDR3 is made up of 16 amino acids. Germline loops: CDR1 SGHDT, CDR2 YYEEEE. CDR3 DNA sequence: TGTGCCAGCAGCTTGAAAGGACAGCGAGCTAACTATGGCTACACCTTC. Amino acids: CASSLKGQRANYGYTF.